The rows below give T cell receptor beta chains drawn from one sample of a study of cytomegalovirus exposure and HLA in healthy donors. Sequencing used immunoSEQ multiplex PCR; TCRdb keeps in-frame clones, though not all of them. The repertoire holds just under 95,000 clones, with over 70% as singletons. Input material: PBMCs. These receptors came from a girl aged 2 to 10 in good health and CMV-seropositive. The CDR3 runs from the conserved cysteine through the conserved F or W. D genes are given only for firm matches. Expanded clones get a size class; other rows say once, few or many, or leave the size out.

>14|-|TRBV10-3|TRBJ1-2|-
TGTGCCATCAGTGAGCTCTCTCTCCAGGCTGACTACACCTTC
CAISELSLQADYTF
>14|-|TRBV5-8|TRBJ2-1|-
TGTGCCAGCAGCTTGTCCGGTTCCTACAATGAGCAGTTCTTC
CASSLSGSYNEQFF
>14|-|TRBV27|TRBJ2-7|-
TGTGCCAGCAGTTTGACCCCCCTTACAGTTAAGCAGTACTTC
CASSLTPLTVKQYF
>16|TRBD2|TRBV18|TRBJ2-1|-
TGTGCCAGCTCACCATTGGAAACTAGCGGAGCCAATGAGCAGTTCTTC
CASSPLETSGANEQFF
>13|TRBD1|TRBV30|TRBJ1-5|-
TGTGCCTGGAGCTCACAGGGGGATCAGCCCCAGCATTTT
CAWSSQGDQPQHF
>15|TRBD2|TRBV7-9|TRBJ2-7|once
TGTGCCAGCAGCTTATTGCTAGCGGGAGGTTACGAGCAGTACTTC
CASSLLLAGGYEQYF
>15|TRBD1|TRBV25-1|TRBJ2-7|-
TGTGCCAGCAAAGTCGACAGGGGGAGCTCCTACGAGCAGTACTTC
CASKVDRGSSYEQYF
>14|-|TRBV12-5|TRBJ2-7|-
TGTGCTAGTGGTCCCGGGACTCCGCCCTACGAGCAGTACTTC
CASGPGTPPYEQYF
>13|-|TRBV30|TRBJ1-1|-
TGTGCCTGGAGTGTAAGGGAGGGCACTGAAGCTTTCTTT
CAWSVREGTEAFF
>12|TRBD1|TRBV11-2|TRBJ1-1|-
TGTGCCAGCAGATCAGGGGGCACTGAAGCTTTCTTT
CASRSGGTEAFF
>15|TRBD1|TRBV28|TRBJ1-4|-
TGTGCCAGCAGTTCGGGACAGGGGGTCTGGGAAAAACTGTTTTTT
CASSSGQGVWEKLFF
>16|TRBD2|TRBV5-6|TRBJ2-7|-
TGTGCCAGCAGCCCTGTGGGGACTAGCGGGATGAACGAGCAGTACTTC
CASSPVGTSGMNEQYF
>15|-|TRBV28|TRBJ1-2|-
TGTGCCAGCAGCACCACCCGGGAAAAACACTATGGCTACACCTTC
CASSTTREKHYGYTF
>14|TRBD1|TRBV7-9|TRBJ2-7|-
TGTGCCAGCAGCCTCCGGGACAGTAGGAACGAGCAGTACTTC
CASSLRDSRNEQYF
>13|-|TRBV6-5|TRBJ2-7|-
TGTGCCAGCAGTTACGGCGGGGGCCACGAGCAGTACTTC
CASSYGGGHEQYF
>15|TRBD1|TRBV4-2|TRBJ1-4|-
TGTGCCAGCAGCCGTACCGGGACAGGGAACGAAAAACTGTTTTTT
CASSRTGTGNEKLFF
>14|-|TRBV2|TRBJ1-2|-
TGTGCCAGCAGTTCGTTGGGCGCGAACTATGGCTACACCTTC
CASSSLGANYGYTF
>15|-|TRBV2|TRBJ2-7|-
TGTGCCAGCAGGGCTATCGGAGGGCCCCCCTACGAGCAGTACTTC
CASRAIGGPPYEQYF
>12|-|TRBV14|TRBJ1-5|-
TGTGCCAGCAGCCAAGGTCTCGGGCCCCAGCATTTT
CASSQGLGPQHF
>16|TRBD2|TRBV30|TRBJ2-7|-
TGTGCCTGGAGTGACGGGACTAGCGGGAGATCCTACGAGCAGTACTTC
CAWSDGTSGRSYEQYF
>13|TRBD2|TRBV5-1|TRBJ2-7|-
TGCGCCAGCAGCCTGACTAGCGGCTACGAGCAGTACTTC
CASSLTSGYEQYF
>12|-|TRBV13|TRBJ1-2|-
TGTGCCAGCAGCTTGAGGGTTGTGGGCTACACCTTC
CASSLRVVGYTF